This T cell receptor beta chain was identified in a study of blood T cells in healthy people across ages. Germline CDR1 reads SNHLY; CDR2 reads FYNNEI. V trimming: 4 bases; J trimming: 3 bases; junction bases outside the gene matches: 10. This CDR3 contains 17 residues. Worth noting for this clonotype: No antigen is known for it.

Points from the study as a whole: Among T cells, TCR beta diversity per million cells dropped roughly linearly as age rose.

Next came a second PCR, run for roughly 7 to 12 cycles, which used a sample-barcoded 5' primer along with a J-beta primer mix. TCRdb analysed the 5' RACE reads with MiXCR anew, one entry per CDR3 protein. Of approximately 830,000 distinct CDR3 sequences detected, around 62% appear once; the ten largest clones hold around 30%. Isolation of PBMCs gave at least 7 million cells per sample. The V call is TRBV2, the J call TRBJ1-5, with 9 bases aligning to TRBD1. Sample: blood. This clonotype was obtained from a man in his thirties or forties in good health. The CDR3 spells CASSGQDRGRYNQPQHF. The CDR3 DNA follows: TGTGCCAGCAGTGGCCAGGACAGGGGCCGCTACAATCAGCCCCAGCATTTT. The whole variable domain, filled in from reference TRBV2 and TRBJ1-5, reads EPEVTQTPSHQVTQMGQEVILRCVPISNHLYFYWYRQILGQKVEFLVSFYNNEISEKSEIFDDQFSVERPDGSNFTLKIRSTKLEDSAMYFCASSGQDRGRYNQPQHFGDGTRLSIL.